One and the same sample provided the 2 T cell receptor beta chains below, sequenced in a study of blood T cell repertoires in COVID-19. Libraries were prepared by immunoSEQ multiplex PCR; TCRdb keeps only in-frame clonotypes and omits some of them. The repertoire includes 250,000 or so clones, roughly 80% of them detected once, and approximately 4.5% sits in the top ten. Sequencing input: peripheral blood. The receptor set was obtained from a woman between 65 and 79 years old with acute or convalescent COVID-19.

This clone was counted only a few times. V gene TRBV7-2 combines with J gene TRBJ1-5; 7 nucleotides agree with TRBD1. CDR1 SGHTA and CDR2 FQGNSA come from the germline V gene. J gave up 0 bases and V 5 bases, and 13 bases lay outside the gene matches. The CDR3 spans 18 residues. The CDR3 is CASSPSGTASYSNQPQHF. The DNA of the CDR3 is TGTGCCAGCAGCCCCTCCGGGACAGCTTCATATAGCAATCAGCCCCAGCATTTT.

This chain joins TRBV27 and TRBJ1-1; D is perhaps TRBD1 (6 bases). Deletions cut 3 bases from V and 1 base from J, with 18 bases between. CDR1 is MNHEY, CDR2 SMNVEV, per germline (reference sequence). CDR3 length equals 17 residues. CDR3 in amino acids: CASSLRYGTRRNTEAFF. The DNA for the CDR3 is TGTGCCAGCAGTTTGAGGTATGGGACAAGAAGGAACACTGAAGCTTTCTTT.